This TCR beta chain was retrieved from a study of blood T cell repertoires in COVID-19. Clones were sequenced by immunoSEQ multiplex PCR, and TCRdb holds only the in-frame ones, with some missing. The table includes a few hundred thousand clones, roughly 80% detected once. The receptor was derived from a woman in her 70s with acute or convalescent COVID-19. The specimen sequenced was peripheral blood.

The CDR3 coding sequence is TGTGCCAGCAGCTTGGGGGGGCGTGCTAATGAAAAACTGTTTTTT. This translates into CASSLGGRANEKLFF. This chain joins TRBV5-4 and TRBJ1-4; a weak D match, TRBD1 (6 bases). From germline, CDR1 is SGHNT and CDR2 YYREEE (reference sequence). V lost 0 bases to trimming and J lost 3 bases, with 9 bases between them. The CDR3 totals 15 residues. Complete variable domain (other parts from reference TRBV5-4 and TRBJ1-4): ETGVTQSPTHLIKTRGQQVTLRCSSQSGHNTVSWYQQALGQGPQFIFQYYREEENGRGNFPPRFSGLQFPNYSSELNVNALELDDSALYLCASSLGGRANEKLFFGSGTQLSVL.